This entry lists 19 T cell receptor beta chains sequenced from one sample in a study of identical twins. TCRdb analysed the 5' RACE reads with MiXCR anew, one entry per CDR3 protein. This sample yields fewer than 900,000 distinct CDR3 sequences, of which about 20% are seen a single time; 10% to 15% belongs to the top ten. The same sample was also studied in work on T cells expressing NK-cell markers.

The sequenced sample consisted of PBMCs. The origin of the receptors is a woman younger than 35 in good health.

V usage is TRBV7-2 and J usage is TRBJ2-1, with a possible D match to TRBD1 (5 bases). CDR1 is SGHTA, CDR2 FQGNSA, per germline. CDR3 length equals 13 residues. Trimming removed 5 bases at V and 6 bases at J, with 11 bases between. DNA of the CDR3: TGTGCCAGCAGCCTCCTGGGGCGCAATGAGCAGTTCTTC. As protein: CASSLLGRNEQFF.

This chain links TRBV10-2 with TRBJ1-1; D not resolved. CDR1 is WSHSY and CDR2 is SAAADI in the germline V gene. Between the trimmed V and J ends, which lost 5 bases and 4 bases, there was a span of 8 bases. CDR3 size: 12 residues. The CDR3 loop reads CASSSHSTEAFF. CDR3 in DNA: TGCGCCAGCAGTTCACACTCCACTGAAGCTTTCTTT.

The chain recombines TRBV5-1 with TRBJ2-3; tentatively, D is TRBD2 (6 bases). Looked up from germline, CDR1 is SGHRS and CDR2 is YFSETQ. The CDR3 covers 14 residues. V lost 4 bases and J lost 2, with 11 bases in between. The chain's CDR3 is CASSQDYATDTQYF. The CDR3 DNA follows: TGCGCCAGCAGCCAGGACTATGCCACAGATACGCAGTATTTT.

This clonotype was found many times. The rearrangement links TRBV5-5 to TRBJ1-1, with D unclear. V lost 5 bases to trimming and J lost 1 base, with 12 bases between them. The CDR3 is made up of 14 amino acids. The germline CDR1 and CDR2 sequences are SGHKS and YYEKEE (reference sequence). CDR3 nucleotides: TGTGCCAGCAGTCTGGCCCCCCCGAACACTGAAGCTTTCTTT. Translated, it gives CASSLAPPNTEAFF. Together with reference TRBV5-5 and TRBJ1-1, the CDR3 gives the full variable domain: DAGVTQSPTHLIKTRGQQVTLRCSPISGHKSVSWYQQVLGQGPQFIFQYYEKEERGRGNFPDRFSARQFPNYSSELNVNALLLGDSALYLCASSLAPPNTEAFFGQGTRLTVV.

This clonotype has a handful of counts. V gene TRBV10-3 combines with J gene TRBJ1-5; a weak D match, TRBD1 (6 bases). CDR1 ENHRY and CDR2 SYGVKD come from the germline V gene. This CDR3 is 14 amino acids long. With 6 bases removed from V and 1 base from J, the gap between germline ends came to 10 bases. CDR3 bases: TGTGCCATCAGGAAACAGGGAAGCAATCAGCCCCAGCATTTT. Encoded protein: CAIRKQGSNQPQHF.

This clonotype was seen more than once but under ten times. The chain couples TRBV24-1 to TRBJ2-3; D may be TRBD2 (5 bases). CDR1 and CDR2 (germline): KGHDR, SFDVKD. Trimming removed 5 bases at V and 5 bases at J, with 10 bases between. CDR3 length: 13 amino acids. The CDR3 DNA follows: TGTGCCACCAGTGTGACTATAGAAGATACGCAGTATTTT. Protein sequence: CATSVTIEDTQYF.

This chain joins TRBV12-3 or TRBV12-4 and TRBJ2-2; 7 bases map to TRBD1. With 6 bases clipped from V and 0 bases from J, the junction kept 7 bases outside the gene matches. The CDR3 is 16 residues long. CDR3 nucleotide sequence: TGTGCCAGCAGGGTAACAGGGGCAGCGAACACCGGGGAGCTGTTTTTT. Protein: CASRVTGAANTGELFF.

This clonotype has ten or more counts. At one of its ends the junction is not consistent with the germline gene, which may arise from a read error. J is TRBJ2-5 and V is TRBV5-1, with TRBD1 matching 7 bases. Germline V gene sequence: CDR1 SGHRS, CDR2 YFSETQ. The CDR3 is 14 amino acids. CDR3 protein: CASSLAGTEETQYF. DNA for the CDR3: TGTGCCAGCAGCTTAGCCGGGACAGAAGAGACCCAGTACTTC.

This clonotype showed up many times. This chain links TRBV12-3 or TRBV12-4 with TRBJ1-1; TRBD1 agrees at 7 bases. Germline trimming cut 8 bases from V and 5 bases from J; bases unmatched to any gene: 5. This CDR3 contains 12 residues. CDR3 nucleotides: TGTGCCAGCGGAAACAGGGGTACTGAAGCTTTCTTT. Translating it yields CASGNRGTEAFF.

The chain employs TRBV11-3 and TRBJ2-2; 10 nucleotides align to TRBD2. CDR1 SGHNT and CDR2 YENEEA come from the germline V gene. The CDR3 contains 17 residues. V lost 5 bases to trimming and J lost 3 bases; unmatched junction nucleotides: 9. The CDR3: CASSPGLAASDTGELFF. The CDR3 DNA reads as TGTGCCAGCAGCCCAGGACTAGCGGCTTCGGACACCGGGGAGCTGTTTTTT.

This sequence joins TRBV7-6 and TRBJ2-5, with a tentative D call TRBD2 (5 bases). V was pared by 5 bases and J by 1 base, with 11 bases between. This CDR3 spans 14 amino acids. Germline assignment: CDR1 SGHVS and CDR2 FNYEAQ. The DNA of the CDR3 is TGTGCCAGCAGCATCCTAGAGGGCCAAGAGACCCAGTACTTC. This encodes CASSILEGQETQYF.

The V call is TRBV7-9, the J call TRBJ2-7; TRBD1 matches 7 bases. In germline, CDR1 is SEHNR, CDR2 FQNEAQ (reference sequence). This CDR3 spans 16 amino acids. After removal of 3 bases from V and 3 bases from J, the junction contained 11 bases not matched to a gene. Here the CDR3 DNA reads TGTGCCAGCAGCTTTGGACCCGGGACAGTGGGCTACGAGCAGTACTTC. Its translation: CASSFGPGTVGYEQYF.

This clonotype has at least ten counts. The chain recombines TRBV12-3 or TRBV12-4 with TRBJ1-5; D is possibly TRBD1 (5 bases). The CDR3 runs to 13 residues. The ends were cut back, 7 bases at V and 2 bases at J, with 9 bases in the middle. CDR3 coding DNA: TGTGCCAGCACCCCGGGGGGCAATCAGCCCCAGCATTTT. Translating it yields CASTPGGNQPQHF.

This clonotype has only a few counts. The chain joins TRBV5-6 to TRBJ2-3; TRBD2 matches at 12 bases. Germline values: CDR1 SGHDT, CDR2 YYEEEE. The V segment lost 2 bases and the J segment 2 bases; nucleotides outside the gene matches: 6. The CDR3 extends over 17 amino acids. CDR3 residues: CASSLLAGGLITDTQYF. The CDR3 DNA follows: TGTGCCAGCAGCTTACTAGCGGGGGGACTAATCACAGATACGCAGTATTTT.

The V gene is TRBV2, the J gene TRBJ2-2, with no clear D. The CDR3 consists of 13 residues. Trimming cost V 7 bases and J 5 bases, with 11 bases left between them. Germline-derived CDR1 and CDR2 are SNHLY and FYNNEI. CDR3 loop: CASKRWETGELFF. DNA for the CDR3: TGTGCCAGCAAGAGGTGGGAAACCGGGGAGCTGTTTTTT.

This clonotype was seen many times. V is TRBV12-3 or TRBV12-4 and J is TRBJ1-1; D ambiguous. V gave up 3 bases and J gave up 3 bases, with 2 bases separating them. The CDR3 is made up of 11 amino acids. The DNA for the CDR3 is TGTGCCAGCAGTTTTGACACTGAAGCTTTCTTT. Translated: CASSFDTEAFF.

This clonotype was recorded a few times. The chain uses TRBV20-1 and TRBJ1-1, with no clear D. The length of the CDR3 is 13 residues. V gave up 3 bases and J gave up 0 bases, with 8 bases separating them. Looked up from germline, CDR1 is DFQATT and CDR2 is SNEGSKA (reference sequence). CDR3 in DNA: TGCAGTGCTAGTGGACGTATGAACACTGAAGCTTTCTTT. It specifies CSASGRMNTEAFF.

This clonotype was found a few times. The chain is built from TRBV20-1 and TRBJ2-2, with 9 bases aligning to TRBD2. The junction had 5 bases not matched to a gene; V was cut back by 3 bases and J by 6 bases. Germline V lookup: CDR1 DFQATT, CDR2 SNEGSKA (reference sequence). The CDR3 is 14 residues long. CDR3 region: CSASVAGVPGELFF. DNA for the CDR3: TGCAGTGCTAGTGTAGCGGGAGTCCCCGGGGAGCTGTTTTTT.

The chain links TRBV11-2 to TRBJ2-7; 7 nucleotides line up with TRBD1. CDR3 size: 15 residues. The J segment lost 6 bases and the V segment lost 3 bases, leaving 11 bases of the junction unmatched. Germline V gene data show CDR1 as SGHAT and CDR2 as FQNNGV. CDR3 DNA: TGTGCCAGCAGCTTCTGGACAGGACCCGCGTCCGAGCAGTACTTC. This encodes CASSFWTGPASEQYF.